This T cell receptor (beta chain) came from a study of T cell changes during pregnancy in multiple sclerosis. Sequenced by immunoSEQ multiplex PCR; TCRdb stores in-frame clones only, minus some. In the table there are fewer than 65,000 clones, 91% of which are singletons. The CDR3 has 10 residues. Trimming removed 6 bases from V and 7 bases from J, with 6 bases in between. Germline CDR1 reads SNHLY; CDR2 reads FYNNEI. The TCR comes from a female donor with multiple sclerosis, enrolled in a pregnancy study. The chain employs TRBV2 and TRBJ1-1; D gene unclear. Source: CD8+ T cells from peripheral blood mononuclear cells, taken after pregnancy. This CDR3 is CASRHIEAFF. The CDR3, as DNA: TGTGCCAGCAGACACATTGAAGCTTTCTTT.